The entry below gives a single T cell receptor (beta chain) sequence along with its context. This sample was included in a study of blood T cell repertoires in COVID-19. Background on the study: Specimens from acute and convalescent COVID-19 originated in the United States, Italy and Spain.

The CDR3 totals 14 residues. Germline CDR1 is SGHAT and CDR2 is FQNNGV. Unmatched junction bases numbered 7, after V lost 5 bases and J lost 8 bases. Libraries were prepared by immunoSEQ multiplex PCR; TCRdb keeps only in-frame clonotypes and omits some of them. The top ten clones hold less than 9% of a sample with a few hundred thousand clones, 86% of them seen once. This receptor was taken from a woman aged 60-75 years with COVID-19, enrolled during active disease. Sequencing was carried out using peripheral blood. The chain combines TRBV11-2 with TRBJ2-1; 9 positions match TRBD1. The DNA for the CDR3 is TGTGCCAGCAGCCGGGGGGACAGGGCATATGAGCAGTTCTTC. Translating it yields CASSRGDRAYEQFF.